The 12 T cell receptor beta chains in this list originate from one sample, sequenced in a study of T cells in localized non-small cell lung cancer. Profiling relied on immunoSEQ multiplex PCR, and the TCRdb table lists in-frame clones only, not all of them. The data hold approximately 76,000 clones, with around 82% observed a single time. The material sequenced was peripheral blood, taken before any cancer treatment. These receptors were taken from a female donor of 60 years or more with stage I lung adenocarcinoma.

This clone was detected only a few times. The chain recombines TRBV30 with TRBJ1-1; D is undetermined. The germline V and J ends were trimmed by 0 bases and 4 bases, with 3 bases remaining between them. There are 11 residues in the CDR3. Germline V CDR1 and CDR2: GTSNPN, SVGIG (reference sequence). The CDR3 coding sequence is TGTGCCTGGAGTGTGAGCACTGAAGCTTTCTTT. This gives the protein CAWSVSTEAFF.

The chain uses TRBV4-1 and TRBJ2-3, with D possibly being TRBD1 (5 bases). The CDR3 is made up of 16 amino acids. Germline V gene data show CDR1 as MGHRA and CDR2 as YSYEKL. With 1 base removed from V and 3 bases from J, the gap between germline ends came to 14 bases. The CDR3 here is CASSQGFRVGTDTQYF. The CDR3, as DNA: TGCGCCAGCAGCCAAGGTTTCAGGGTTGGAACAGATACGCAGTATTTT.

The rearrangement joins TRBV19 to TRBJ2-1; D possibly corresponds to TRBD1 (5 bases). Germline V gene data show CDR1 as LNHDA and CDR2 as SQIVND (reference sequence). The CDR3 length is 13 residues. The V end lost 6 bases, the J end lost 5 bases, and 11 bases lay between the germline ends. The CDR3 region is CASRRQDNNEQFF. CDR3 nucleotides: TGTGCCAGTAGGAGGCAGGACAACAATGAGCAGTTCTTC.

The chain employs TRBV19 and TRBJ2-6; D ambiguous. CDR3 length: 17 amino acids. Germline loops: CDR1 LNHDA, CDR2 SQIVND (reference sequence). Trimming stripped 2 bases from V and 3 bases from J, with 14 bases between. The CDR3 is CASSIRPLGGGANVLTF. The CDR3 nucleotides are TGTGCCAGTAGTATAAGGCCCTTGGGTGGTGGGGCCAACGTCCTGACTTTC.

This clone has just a few counts. The chain combines TRBV2 with TRBJ1-2; D perhaps matches TRBD1 (6 bases). The length of the CDR3 is 15 residues. Per the germline V gene, CDR1 is SNHLY and CDR2 is FYNNEI. The V end lost 0 bases, the J end lost 6 bases, and 14 bases lay between the germline ends. The CDR3 spells CASSEARGGGHGYTF. The CDR3, as DNA: TGTGCCAGCAGTGAAGCAAGGGGGGGAGGCCATGGCTACACCTTC. Drawing the rest from reference TRBV2 and TRBJ1-2, the complete variable domain is EPEVTQTPSHQVTQMGQEVILRCVPISNHLYFYWYRQILGQKVEFLVSFYNNEISEKSEIFDDQFSVERPDGSNFTLKIRSTKLEDSAMYFCASSEARGGGHGYTFGSGTRLTVV.

This clone was detected only a few times. The genes are TRBV29-1 and TRBJ2-1; D perhaps matches TRBD2 (6 bases). Germline CDR1 reads SQVTM; CDR2 reads ANQGSEA. The CDR3 sequence is 13 residues long. Deletions cut 6 bases from V and 4 bases from J, with 13 bases between. The CDR3 here is CSVSGTSYNEQFF. CDR3 bases: TGCAGCGTGTCCGGGACTTCTTACAATGAGCAGTTCTTC.

This chain joins TRBV5-1 and TRBJ2-7, with D uncertain. The length of the CDR3 is 13 residues. V gave up 1 base and J gave up 1 base, with 6 bases separating them. The germline CDR1 and CDR2 sequences are SGHRS and YFSETQ. This CDR3 reads CASSLTRSYEQYF. CDR3 sequence (DNA): TGCGCCAGCAGCTTGACCCGTTCCTACGAGCAGTACTTC.

The chain combines TRBV30 with TRBJ2-2; D is undetermined. Deletions cut 0 bases from V and 5 bases from J, with 10 bases between. Germline V gene sequence: CDR1 GTSNPN, CDR2 SVGIG (reference sequence). This CDR3 comprises 14 residues. The CDR3 DNA is TGTGCCTGGAGTGTACTTTGGGGAACCGGGGAGCTGTTTTTT. Its translation is CAWSVLWGTGELFF.

The chain recombines TRBV29-1 with TRBJ2-3; 10 positions match TRBD2. CDR3 length equals 18 residues. CDR1 SQVTM and CDR2 ANQGSEA come from the germline V gene. J was trimmed by 0 bases and V by 3 bases; bases with no gene match: 12. The CDR3 coding sequence is TGCAGCGTTGACTTGGTTTTAGCGGGGGGCTCTAGCACAGATACGCAGTATTTT. It translates to CSVDLVLAGGSSTDTQYF.

The chain carries TRBV9 and TRBJ2-3, with D perhaps TRBD1 (7 bases). The ends were cut back, 3 bases at V and 5 bases at J, with 19 bases in the middle. The CDR3 runs to 16 residues. From germline, CDR1 is SGDLS and CDR2 YYNGEE. The CDR3 region is CASSAKGGTVGDTQYF. The CDR3 DNA is TGTGCCAGCAGCGCCAAAGGGGGGACAGTGGGAGATACGCAGTATTTT.

The chain couples TRBV5-4 to TRBJ1-2; 7 bases fit TRBD1. This CDR3 is 17 amino acids long. Germline assignment: CDR1 SGHNT and CDR2 YYREEE (reference sequence). The J segment lost 2 bases and the V segment lost 4 bases, leaving 14 bases of the junction unmatched. CDR3 residues: CASSRKPQDRMNYGYTF. CDR3 DNA: TGTGCCAGCAGCCGTAAACCTCAGGACAGGATGAACTATGGCTACACCTTC.

J is TRBJ1-1 and V is TRBV4-3; no firm D call. Germline CDR1 is LGHNA and CDR2 is YSLEER. The CDR3 is 15 amino acids. Deletions cut 3 bases from V and 5 bases from J, with 16 bases between. CDR3 loop: CASSQTGLPTTEAFF. The CDR3 DNA reads as TGCGCCAGCAGCCAGACGGGCCTCCCCACAACTGAAGCTTTCTTT.